This T cell receptor beta chain was sequenced in a study of T cell responses to AZD1222 COVID-19 vaccine. The study's findings and limits: Clonal diversity was possibly underestimated, and the donors were mostly white British, with more females. Vaccination with two AZD1222 doses was followed by a rise in Spike-specific TCR breadth and depth.

This CDR3 region has 16 residues. Germline V gene sequence: CDR1 LNHDA, CDR2 SQIVND (reference sequence). V was clipped by 1 base and J by 5 bases, with 15 bases between them. As concerns this clone: Its specificity is not known.

The method was immunoSEQ multiplex PCR; TCRdb's version includes in-frame clones alone and lacks a portion of them. This sample has roughly 110,000 clones, with roughly 87% found just once. The source is an adult who received the AZD1222 COVID-19 vaccine. Source: peripheral blood, taken 28 days after the second AZD1222 dose. This rearrangement joins TRBV19 to TRBJ1-5; D might be TRBD1 (6 bases). The CDR3 is CASSIGVSGADQPQHF. The CDR3 DNA reads TGTGCCAGTAGTATAGGGGTGTCGGGGGCGGATCAGCCCCAGCATTTT.